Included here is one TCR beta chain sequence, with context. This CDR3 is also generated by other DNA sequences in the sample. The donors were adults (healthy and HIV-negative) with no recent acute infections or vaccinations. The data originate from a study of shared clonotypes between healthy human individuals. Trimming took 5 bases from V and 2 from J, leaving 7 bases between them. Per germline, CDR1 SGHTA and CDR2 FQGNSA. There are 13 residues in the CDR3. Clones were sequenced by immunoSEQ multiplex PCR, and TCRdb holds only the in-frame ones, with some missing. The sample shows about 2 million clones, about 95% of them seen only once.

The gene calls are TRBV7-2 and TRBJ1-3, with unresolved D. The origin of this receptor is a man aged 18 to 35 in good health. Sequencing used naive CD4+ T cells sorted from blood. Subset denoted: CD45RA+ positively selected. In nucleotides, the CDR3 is TGTGCCAGCAGCGCGGGCCCTGGAAACACCATATATTTT. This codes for CASSAGPGNTIYF.